The 11 T cell receptor beta chains below were found in one sample sequenced in a study of beta chain features in type 1 diabetes. Isolated RNA was reverse transcribed in full, so expressed TCRB transcripts were sequenced. The method was immunoSEQ multiplex PCR; TCRdb's version includes in-frame clones alone and lacks a portion of them. The sample yields 400,000 to 450,000 clones, 14% seen once. Sequencing was done on a sample of naive CD4+ T cells from blood. The receptors come from a man under 40 in good health.

This clone was seen a few times. The rearrangement links TRBV6-5 to TRBJ2-1; TRBD2 matches at 9 bases. CDR1 MNHEY and CDR2 SVGAGI come from the germline V gene. V shed 2 bases, J shed 9 bases, and the junction held 11 bases outside the gene matches. CDR3 length: 16 amino acids. The CDR3 DNA is TGTGCCAGCAGTTACGTGAGAGGCTCAGCGGGGGGTGAGCAGTTCTTC. Translating it yields CASSYVRGSAGGEQFF.

The rearrangement links TRBV27 to TRBJ2-3, with D perhaps assigned TRBD1 or TRBD2 (5 bases each). Germline CDR1 is MNHEY and CDR2 is SMNVEV (reference sequence). The V end was cut by 8 bases, the J end by 1 base, with 10 bases between. The CDR3 sequence is 13 residues long. DNA for the CDR3: TGTGCCAGCCGTCCGGGGCGCACAGATACGCAGTATTTT. Amino acid sequence: CASRPGRTDTQYF.

J is TRBJ2-2 and V is TRBV7-8; D may be TRBD2 (5 bases). Germline CDR1 and CDR2: SGHVS and FQNEAQ. Trimming took 0 bases from V and 6 from J, leaving 5 bases between them. The CDR3 runs to 13 residues. The CDR3 is CASSLAGAGELFF. CDR3 in DNA: TGTGCCAGCAGCTTAGCGGGAGCCGGGGAGCTGTTTTTT.

This clone turned up a few times. The chain uses TRBV29-1 and TRBJ2-2; 7 positions agree with TRBD2. CDR1 SQVTM and CDR2 ANQGSEA come from the germline V gene. Trimming at V came to 5 bases and at J to 5 bases, leaving 17 bases not matched to a gene. CDR3 length: 17 amino acids. This chain's CDR3 is CSVPALGAGESTGELFF. The DNA for the CDR3 is TGCAGCGTTCCCGCCTTAGGGGCGGGAGAGAGTACCGGGGAGCTGTTTTTT.

This clone was detected only a few times. The chain has TRBV30 and TRBJ2-3, with D perhaps matching TRBD2 (6 bases). Germline V CDR1 and CDR2: GTSNPN, SVGIG (reference sequence). Trimming took 3 bases from V and 6 from J, leaving 13 bases between them. This CDR3 contains 13 residues. The chain's CDR3 is CAWRAGLADTQYF. The CDR3 region has the DNA TGTGCCTGGAGGGCGGGATTAGCCGATACGCAGTATTTT.

The gene calls are TRBV29-1 and TRBJ1-1; D remains unclear. Germline V CDR1 and CDR2: SQVTM, ANQGSEA. The CDR3 length is 14 residues. Trimming took 1 base from V and 6 from J, leaving 15 bases between them. The CDR3 nucleotides read TGCAGCGTTGAAGTGGGTAGGAGTCGGGCTGAAGCTTTCTTT. Amino acids: CSVEVGRSRAEAFF.

The chain joins TRBV11-3 to TRBJ2-2, with 14 bases aligning to TRBD2. Germline V gene lookup returns CDR1 SGHNT and CDR2 YENEEA. The CDR3 sequence is 16 residues long. V was clipped by 5 bases and J by 6 bases; unmatched bases: 5. The CDR3, as DNA: TGTGCCAGCAGCCACTTGGGACTAGCGGGGGCCGGGGAGCTGTTTTTT. It is translated as CASSHLGLAGAGELFF.

This clone was seen a handful of times. This chain links TRBV4-2 with TRBJ2-1; D is unresolved. Trimming shortened V by 4 bases and J by 5 bases, and 15 bases separated the two germline ends. Germline V gene data show CDR1 as LGHNA and CDR2 as YNFKEQ. The CDR3 is 15 residues long. The CDR3 loop reads CASSPWKGSDNEQFF. The CDR3 bases are TGTGCCAGCAGCCCTTGGAAGGGTTCCGACAATGAGCAGTTCTTC.

The genes are TRBV13 and TRBJ1-1, with no clear D. The CDR3 is 14 amino acids. The germline V and J ends were trimmed by 4 bases and 1 base, with 10 bases remaining between them. Germline loops: CDR1 PRHDT, CDR2 FYEKMQ (reference sequence). This chain's CDR3 is CASSSSVENTEAFF. The CDR3 DNA follows: TGTGCCAGCAGCTCCTCAGTGGAGAACACTGAAGCTTTCTTT.

This clone was picked up a small number of times. The chain has TRBV29-1 and TRBJ1-4, with 11 bases lining up with TRBD1. The trim removed 8 bases at V and 7 bases at J, leaving 6 bases unmatched. The CDR3 runs 13 residues. Germline loops: CDR1 SQVTM, CDR2 ANQGSEA. The CDR3 reads CSCRTGGTEKLFF. DNA of the CDR3: TGCAGCTGCAGGACAGGGGGCACTGAAAAACTGTTTTTT.

This clone was observed a handful of times. Written as DNA, the CDR3 is TGTGCCAGCAGCGCGAGACAGGGGAGGAATGAGCAGTACTTC. Its protein is CASSARQGRNEQYF. This sequence joins TRBV7-2 and TRBJ2-7; 8 bases map to TRBD1. The V gene's germline CDR1 is SGHTA and CDR2 FQGNSA. There are 14 residues in the CDR3. The ends lost 5 bases at V and 7 bases at J; junction bases unmatched: 10.